This T cell receptor beta chain was captured by sequencing in a study of shared clonotypes between healthy human individuals (TCRdb year 2020). Looking at the study overall: Three men and a couple of women, aged 18 to 49 years, made up the cohort. Blood TCR repertoires of 5 or 6 healthy adults were deeply sequenced to estimate repertoire size and the extent of clonotype sharing between individuals. For each donor, three plates each were used for CD4 naive and CD4 memory, two plates were used for CD8 naive, and one plate was used for CD8 memory. Between about 0.94 and 8.9 billion PBMCs per donor were obtained by leukapheresis. To increase sequencing depth and limit assay-specific biases, different laboratories used diverse techniques to prepare libraries and sequence TCR repertoires.

For the CD8 naive samples, CD45RO-negative cells were positively selected for CCR7, yielding a CD45RA+CCR7+ population from which TemRA cells were excluded. Healthy HIV-negative adults with no recently reported acute infections or vaccinations were included as donors. Every donor was a Caucasian adult living in Nashville, Tennessee, USA. After blood collection by leukapheresis, PBMCs were isolated using Ficoll-Histopaque density gradient centrifugation and then cryopreserved in the vapor phase of liquid nitrogen. Analytical flow cytometry was used to check the purity and quantity of each magnetically sorted T cell population. Each sorted fraction had its genomic DNA isolated and then quantified by UV absorbance on a Nanodrop 2000c. Using the deep immunoSEQ assay, TCR CDR3 regions were amplified from genomic DNA by multiplex PCR. Extracted genomic DNA from each cell subset was distributed evenly across all wells of several immunoSEQ 96-well plates, and each plate was treated as a replicate. For sorted subsets, about 200 ng genomic DNA, equal to 25,000 to 35,000 T cell genomes, was loaded into each replicate PCR. The purified libraries were quantified using a Qubit 3.0 fluorometer, sized with a Bioanalyzer 2100, and then quantified again using the KAPA Library Quantification kit. Every immunoSEQ 96-well plate was sequenced on a separate single-read 150-cycle Illumina NextSeq 550 flow cell. The original pipeline was this. Because the immunoSEQ output held only junctional sequences and lacked quality scores, the filtering could not match the filtering applied to full-length reads. To assign V/J genes and CDR3, sequences were annotated using PyIR, a Python wrapper for IgBLAST v1.9, with IMGT germline references. Reads with weak V/J assignments (E-value above 1e-6), missing CDR3, stop codons, out-of-frame junctions, or ambiguous translated residues were removed. A V3J clonotype was defined by an identical inferred V gene, J gene, and CDR3 amino acid sequence. Percentage overlap between repertoires was calculated by dividing the number of shared unique clonotypes by the size of the smaller repertoire. Richness of each repertoire was evaluated using RTK rarefaction, the Chao1 estimator, and Recon v2.1 estimates of unobserved clonotypes. For all TCRbeta clonotypes obtained by the gDNA method from a few donors, generation probabilities were computed with OLGA. Entries here come from immuneACCESS through TCRdb and include only in-frame sequences with V and J called. Some clones fail to appear in such tables; in the studies checked, an unresolved V gene covers under half of the shortfall, and the cause of the remainder is unknown. Clone size and V and J calls were adopted from that table, with D and trimming inferred from the DNA. The sample has some 1,900,000 clones on record, approximately 94% of them singletons. The top ten clones comprise 0.9% to 1.5% of the sample.

Points the paper makes about the study in general: Compared with non-shared clonotypes, clonotypes shared by all four sorted-subset donors had higher generation probabilities. Across four donors, 5% to 6% of naive CD4, roughly 3.3% of naive CD8, approximately 2.5% of memory CD4, and over 0.35% of memory CD8 clonotypes were shared. Incomplete sequencing was indicated by rarefaction of sorted-subset datasets, despite the large sequencing depth. Sampling was restricted to blood, and TCR repertoires in tissue are likely to differ from TCR repertoires in blood. Estimated clonotype richness was generally larger for naive than for memory subsets. Because the study included a small number of donors, the genetic and exposure-history diversity represented was limited. Pairwise subsampling led to the expectation that sequencing depth would affect the degree of clonotype sharing among donors.

The CDR3, from cysteine to phenylalanine, totals 17 residues. Here the CDR3 DNA is all that survives: 51 bases in frame from base 1. V lost 2 bases and J lost 6 bases, and the count of bases not matched to a germline gene is 6. In the germline V gene, CDR1 corresponds to SGDLS and CDR2 to YYNGEE. With respect to this clone: Its antigen is still unknown. Nothing much larger sits one base from this clone, and base qualities are not available.

This TCR derives from a man aged 18 to 29 in good health. The sequence is built from TRBV9 and TRBJ1-6, with 12 bases matching TRBD1. Sequencing input: naive CD8+ T cells sorted from blood. Per the publication, the cell subset or site label means: CD45RA+CCR7+. The DNA reads as follows: TGTGCCAGCAGCGTGGAACCGGGACAGGGGGCTAATTCACCCCTCCACTTT. The translation is CASSVEPGQGANSPLHF.